This TCR beta chain was captured by sequencing in a study of blood T cell repertoires in COVID-19. Study at large: Samples representing acute and convalescent COVID-19 were sourced from the United States, Italy and Spain. Sources were T cells, B-cell-depleted T cells, or PBMCs; the material itself was cDNA or gDNA.

As originally analysed: Amplification with reference gene primers provided the estimates of nucleated cell counts. The assay was immunoSEQ multiplex PCR, and TCRdb's table has in-frame clones only and misses some. V and J calls and clone size come straight from that table; D and trimming were deduced from the DNA. In the table there are 55,000 to 75,000 clones, approximately 87% of which are singletons. V dropped 2 bases and J dropped 5 bases, with 7 bases sitting between them. Germline CDR1 reads SGHKS; CDR2 reads YYEKEE (reference sequence). The CDR3 sequence is 13 residues long. The clonotype originates from a human donor in a cohort sampled during active COVID-19. Specimen: peripheral blood. The chain employs TRBV5-5 and TRBJ1-4, with a tentative D call TRBD1 (5 bases). CDR3 amino acids: CASSLRGNEKLFF. CDR3 bases: TGTGCCAGCAGCTTAAGGGGAAATGAAAAACTGTTTTTT.